These 8 T cell receptor beta chains came from one sample sequenced in a study of CD8 T cells in Susac syndrome. The RNA, about 0.5 to 1 ug, was put through reverse transcription using random hexamers. From the immunoSEQ multiplex PCR reads, TCRdb called clonotypes with MiXCR, one entry per CDR3 protein. In the table there are just under 150,000 distinct CDR3 sequences, roughly 95% of which are singletons. The sequenced sample was CD4+ T cells from PBMCs. Every receptor here comes from a human donor in good health.

V gene TRBV5-1 combines with J gene TRBJ2-7, with D possibly TRBD2 on 6 matching bases. V was pared by 3 bases and J by 3 bases, with 7 bases between. The CDR3 totals 12 residues. The germline gives CDR1 SGHRS, CDR2 YFSETQ. The CDR3 DNA reads as TGCGCCAGCAGCTGGGACTTCTACGAGCAGTACTTC. Its translation: CASSWDFYEQYF.

The genes are TRBV27 and TRBJ2-7; the match to TRBD2 covers 8 bases. The CDR3 sequence is 14 residues long. The germline V gene encodes CDR1 MNHEY and CDR2 SMNVEV (reference sequence). V shed 6 bases and J 3 bases; nucleotides not matched to a gene: 7. This CDR3 is CASSSGTRGYEQYF. The CDR3 DNA reads as TGTGCCAGCAGCTCCGGGACTAGAGGCTACGAGCAGTACTTC.

The rearrangement uses TRBV27 and TRBJ2-3; TRBD2 might be the D (6 bases). This CDR3 region has 13 residues. The germline V and J ends were trimmed by 6 bases and 3 bases, with 10 bases remaining between them. Germline loops: CDR1 MNHEY, CDR2 SMNVEV (reference sequence). The CDR3 protein is CASRGRTTDTQYF. CDR3 DNA sequence: TGTGCCAGCAGAGGGAGGACGACAGATACGCAGTATTTT.

This clonotype was found once. The chain employs TRBV20-1 and TRBJ2-2, with TRBD1 matching over 8 bases. The CDR3 extends over 16 amino acids. Per germline, CDR1 DFQATT and CDR2 SNEGSKA (reference sequence). Unmatched junction bases numbered 7, after V lost 0 bases and J lost 4 bases. CDR3 protein: CSARDPGQGGTGELFF. CDR3 bases: TGCAGTGCTAGAGATCCCGGACAGGGAGGCACCGGGGAGCTGTTTTTT.

This chain links TRBV12-3 or TRBV12-4 with TRBJ2-7; TRBD2 aligns across 9 bases. Trimming at V came to 6 bases and at J to 0 bases, leaving 6 bases not matched to a gene. The CDR3 sequence is 15 residues long. The CDR3 DNA reads TGTGCCAGCAGCATACTAGCGGGCCTCTCCTACGAGCAGTACTTC. Translating gives CASSILAGLSYEQYF.

The rearrangement links TRBV7-9 to TRBJ2-6; D not certain. Germline V gene sequence: CDR1 SEHNR, CDR2 FQNEAQ (reference sequence). V was trimmed by 1 base and J by 12 bases, leaving 13 bases between them. This CDR3 region has 14 residues. The CDR3, as DNA: TGTGCCAGCAGCTTAGAGGGATACGAGAGCGTCCTGACTTTC. Its protein product is CASSLEGYESVLTF.

The rearrangement joins TRBV12-3 or TRBV12-4 to TRBJ2-3; D ambiguous. V lost 5 bases to trimming and J lost 4 bases, with 13 bases between them. This CDR3 has 14 amino acids. CDR3 residues: CASSPIELADTQYF. The CDR3, as DNA: TGTGCCAGCAGTCCGATCGAGTTAGCAGATACGCAGTATTTT.

The J gene is TRBJ2-5, the V gene TRBV5-4; 8 bases match TRBD2. The CDR3 runs to 15 residues. CDR1 is SGHNT and CDR2 is YYREEE in the germline V gene (reference sequence). J lost 2 bases, V lost 4 bases, and 7 bases had no gene match. CDR3 sequence reads: CASSRLAGIQETQYF. DNA for the CDR3: TGTGCCAGCAGCCGGCTAGCGGGCATACAAGAGACCCAGTACTTC.